Presented here are 28 T cell receptor beta chains from one specimen sequenced in a study of PD-1 blockade in classical Hodgkin lymphoma. Each patient relapsed following autologous stem cell transplantation, and prior brentuximab vedotin exposure differed. Using immunoSEQ multiplex PCR, the repertoire was profiled, and TCRdb retains in-frame clones only, with some absent. The sample holds under 100,000 clones, over 80% seen once. Sequenced here: peripheral blood mononuclear cells (PBMCs), sampled at baseline. These receptors came from a human donor with classical Hodgkin lymphoma.

This clone was detected only a few times. This chain connects TRBV7-9 to TRBJ1-2; perhaps TRBD1 as D (6 bases). The CDR3 spans 16 residues. Germline V gene sequence: CDR1 SEHNR, CDR2 FQNEAQ (reference sequence). Between the trimmed V and J ends, which lost 7 bases and 0 bases, there was a span of 18 bases. The CDR3 DNA reads as TGTGCCAGCACCGACGGACAGACGAGGACTAACTATGGCTACACCTTC. It specifies CASTDGQTRTNYGYTF.

The genes are TRBV5-1 and TRBJ1-2; no clear D. V dropped 0 bases and J dropped 4 bases, with 13 bases sitting between them. Germline V gene data show CDR1 as SGHRS and CDR2 as YFSETQ. This CDR3 comprises 15 residues. The CDR3: CASSLVSDPGYGYTF. CDR3 nucleotides: TGCGCCAGCAGCTTGGTGTCGGATCCGGGCTATGGCTACACCTTC.

This clone was counted a few times. CDR3 amino acids: CASSMRLDFNQPQHF. CDR3 bases: TGTGCCAGTAGTATGAGGTTGGACTTCAATCAGCCCCAGCATTTT. The rearrangement joins TRBV19 to TRBJ1-5; D is unclear. Germline CDR1 is LNHDA and CDR2 is SQIVND (reference sequence). This CDR3 region has 15 residues. The V end lost 3 bases, the J end lost 3 bases, and 12 bases lay between the germline ends.

This clone showed up just once. V usage is TRBV5-6 and J usage is TRBJ2-2; unclear D gene. Looked up from germline, CDR1 is SGHDT and CDR2 is YYEEEE. This CDR3 is 15 amino acids long. V dropped 4 bases and J dropped 1 base, with 11 bases sitting between them. As DNA, the CDR3 is TGTGCCAGCAGCCCAACTCGTTGGAACACCGGGGAGCTGTTTTTT. Translated, it gives CASSPTRWNTGELFF.

V gene TRBV28 combines with J gene TRBJ1-3; no reliable D call. Per the germline V gene, CDR1 is MDHEN and CDR2 is SYDVKM. The length of the CDR3 is 15 residues. Trimming took 7 bases from V and 0 from J, leaving 13 bases between them. CDR3 DNA sequence: TGTGCCAGCAAACTTGACGGACGCTCTGGAAACACCATATATTTT. This encodes CASKLDGRSGNTIYF.

This chain connects TRBV7-6 to TRBJ2-5, with D perhaps TRBD1 or TRBD2 (5 bases each). In germline, CDR1 is SGHVS, CDR2 FNYEAQ. The V end was cut by 0 bases, the J end by 11 bases, with 16 bases between. The CDR3 length is 14 residues. CDR3 loop: CASSLARGVGEQYF. The CDR3 DNA sequence: TGTGCCAGCAGCTTAGCGAGGGGAGTGGGGGAGCAGTACTTC.

This clone was observed a few times. The chain links TRBV18 to TRBJ2-2; 7 nucleotides match TRBD1. V dropped 1 base and J dropped 2; count of bases not matched to a gene: 7. CDR1 is KGHSH, CDR2 LQKENI, per germline. This CDR3 is built from 17 residues. The CDR3 here is CASSPRPGTANTGELFF. The CDR3 bases are TGTGCCAGCTCACCACGTCCCGGGACAGCCAACACCGGGGAGCTGTTTTTT.

CDR3 in DNA: TGTGCCAGCAGCTTAGGAGGGGGCACTGAAGCTTTCTTT. As protein: CASSLGGGTEAFF. The chain has TRBV7-8 and TRBJ1-1; a possible D gene is TRBD1 (6 bases). CDR3 length: 13 residues. V was shortened by 1 base and J by 4 bases, with 7 bases between the two germline ends. Germline V gene lookup returns CDR1 SGHVS and CDR2 FQNEAQ.

The rearrangement links TRBV21-1 to TRBJ2-1; the D segment call TRBD2 is taken from the table without a DNA check. TRBV21-1 is termed a pseudogene. The CDR3 extends over 18 amino acids. CDR3 nucleotide sequence: TGTGCCAGCAGCTGGACAACCGGGACTAGCGCTGTCTACAATGAGCAGTTCTTC. The encoded protein is CASSWTTGTSAVYNEQFF.

J is TRBJ1-5 and V is TRBV2; TRBD1 matches at 7 bases. V shed 0 bases and J 2 bases; nucleotides not matched to a gene: 16. The length of the CDR3 is 20 residues. Germline lookup yields CDR1 SNHLY and CDR2 FYNNEI. CDR3 DNA sequence: TGTGCCAGCAGTGAAGCGCTTCCGGAACAGGGGAGGGGCCGCAATCAGCCCCAGCATTTT. This codes for CASSEALPEQGRGRNQPQHF. The complete variable domain, with remaining parts taken from reference TRBV2 and TRBJ1-5, reads EPEVTQTPSHQVTQMGQEVILRCVPISNHLYFYWYRQILGQKVEFLVSFYNNEISEKSEIFDDQFSVERPDGSNFTLKIRSTKLEDSAMYFCASSEALPEQGRGRNQPQHFGDGTRLSIL.

The V call is TRBV2, the J call TRBJ2-4; D might be TRBD1 (6 bases). The CDR3 is 15 residues long. CDR1 SNHLY and CDR2 FYNNEI come from the germline V gene. V was cut by 6 bases and J by 8 bases, with 20 bases left in between. CDR3 residues: CASRPAQGLGDIQYF. CDR3 coding DNA: TGTGCCAGCAGGCCCGCACAGGGTCTTGGGGACATTCAGTACTTC.

CDR3 nucleotide sequence: TGTGCCAGCAGTGAGGGGCGAAGTGAAAAACTGTTTTTT. Its protein product is CASSEGRSEKLFF. This chain joins TRBV2 and TRBJ1-4; tentatively, D is TRBD1 (5 bases). V gave up 3 bases and J gave up 7 bases, with 9 bases separating them. The V gene's germline CDR1 is SNHLY and CDR2 FYNNEI. The CDR3 is 13 residues long.

V gene TRBV7-2 combines with J gene TRBJ1-5; unclear D gene. V was pared by 0 bases and J by 0 bases, with 3 bases between. Per the germline V gene, CDR1 is SGHTA and CDR2 is FQGNSA. The CDR3 extends over 14 amino acids. In nucleotides, the CDR3 is TGTGCCAGCAGCTTAGCAGGTAGCAATCAGCCCCAGCATTTT. It encodes CASSLAGSNQPQHF.

This clone was detected once. This chain uses TRBV10-3 with TRBJ2-1; 8 bases are shared with TRBD2. The CDR3 has 15 residues. Germline V gives CDR1 ENHRY, CDR2 SYGVKD. Trimming took 6 bases from V and 5 from J; bases not matched to a gene: 9. CDR3 protein: CAIRGTRGLHNEQFF. As DNA, the CDR3 is TGTGCCATCAGGGGGACTAGGGGACTCCACAATGAGCAGTTCTTC.

CDR3 residues: CASSRHTGGQETQYF. The CDR3 DNA sequence: TGTGCCAGCAGCAGACATACGGGAGGCCAAGAGACCCAGTACTTC. The chain carries TRBV7-8 and TRBJ2-5, with 7 bases that match TRBD2. The CDR3 is 15 residues long. Per the germline V gene, CDR1 is SGHVS and CDR2 is FQNEAQ. V was pared by 5 bases and J by 1 base, with 7 bases of the junction left unmatched.

The chain links TRBV7-2 to TRBJ2-7; no reliable D call. Germline V gene data show CDR1 as SGHTA and CDR2 as FQGNSA. The CDR3 covers 13 residues. The V end lost 3 bases, the J end lost 1 base, and 7 bases lay between the germline ends. CDR3 in amino acids: CASSLNPSYEQYF. The CDR3 bases are TGTGCCAGCAGCTTGAACCCTTCCTACGAGCAGTACTTC.

The gene calls are TRBV4-1 and TRBJ2-1; tentatively, D is TRBD2 (6 bases). The length of the CDR3 is 13 residues. V was shortened by 7 bases and J by 6 bases, with 13 bases between the two germline ends. Germline CDR1 reads MGHRA; CDR2 reads YSYEKL. In nucleotides, the CDR3 is TGCGCCAGCATGGAACCCGGGGGCAATGAGCAGTTCTTC. Amino acid sequence: CASMEPGGNEQFF.

The sample holds one count of this clone. The chain joins TRBV5-1 to TRBJ1-2; D remains ambiguous. CDR3 length: 13 residues. V shed 3 bases and J shed 2 bases, with 8 bases lying between them. Germline CDR1 SGHRS, CDR2 YFSETQ. The CDR3 sequence is CASSSDGNYGYTF. CDR3 nucleotides: TGCGCCAGCAGCTCGGACGGGAACTATGGCTACACCTTC.

The rearrangement uses TRBV6-6 and TRBJ2-1; D might be TRBD2 (5 bases). CDR1 MNHNY and CDR2 SVGAGI come from the germline V gene (reference sequence). V shed 5 bases and J shed 3 bases, with 14 bases lying between them. The CDR3 is 15 residues long. In DNA form, the CDR3 reads TGTGCCAGCAGTCAGTCAGCGGCTCTCTACAATGAGCAGTTCTTC. Its protein is CASSQSAALYNEQFF.

A single count supports this clone. The CDR3 DNA follows: TGCGCCAGCACCATCAATGGCGGGAGGGCTCAAGAGACCCAGTACTTC. The encoded protein is CASTINGGRAQETQYF. The rearrangement joins TRBV5-1 to TRBJ2-5, with 9 bases fitting TRBD2. Germline V gene data show CDR1 as SGHRS and CDR2 as YFSETQ. The CDR3 has 16 amino acids. J gave up 2 bases and V 6 bases, and 11 bases lay outside the gene matches.

This clone was picked up one time. CDR3 sequence reads: CASSDRYEQYF. The DNA of the CDR3 is TGTGCCAGCAGTGACAGGTACGAGCAGTACTTC. The chain carries TRBV6-1 and TRBJ2-7; the D is unclear. Per germline, CDR1 MNHNS and CDR2 SASEGT. V was shortened by 3 bases and J by 4 bases, with 4 bases between the two germline ends. The CDR3 consists of 11 residues.

The chain has TRBV28 and TRBJ2-1, with a tentative D call TRBD1 (8 bases). This CDR3 is built from 15 residues. Between the trimmed V and J ends, which lost 5 bases and 7 bases, there was a span of 18 bases. Germline V gene sequence: CDR1 MDHEN, CDR2 SYDVKM. This CDR3 is CASSPRTGRGNEQFF. The CDR3 DNA reads TGTGCCAGCAGTCCCCGGACAGGGAGGGGAAATGAGCAGTTCTTC. The entire variable domain, with the rest obtained from reference TRBV28 and TRBJ2-1, is as follows: DVKVTQSSRYLVKRTGEKVFLECVQDMDHENMFWYRQDPGLGLRLIYFSYDVKMKEKGDIPEGYSVSREKKERFSLILESASTNQTSMYLCASSPRTGRGNEQFFGPGTRLTVL.

The V gene is TRBV7-9, the J gene TRBJ1-5, with D possibly matching TRBD1 (5 bases). Germline V gene lookup returns CDR1 SEHNR and CDR2 FQNEAQ (reference sequence). V was shortened by 5 bases and J by 8 bases, with 13 bases between the two germline ends. CDR3 size: 13 residues. This chain's CDR3 is CASSPGGEEPQHF. The CDR3 coding sequence is TGTGCCAGCAGCCCGGGGGGGGAGGAGCCCCAGCATTTT. The complete variable domain, with remaining parts taken from reference TRBV7-9 and TRBJ1-5, reads DTGVSQNPRHKITKRGQNVTFRCDPISEHNRLYWYRQTLGQGPEFLTYFQNEAQLEKSRLLSDRFSAERPKGSFSTLEIQRTEQGDSAMYLCASSPGGEEPQHFGDGTRLSIL.

The V and J genes are TRBV29-1 and TRBJ2-3, with 9 bases lining up with TRBD2. CDR1 is SQVTM and CDR2 is ANQGSEA in the germline V gene. Unmatched junction bases numbered 3, after V lost 3 bases and J lost 2 bases. The CDR3 has 14 amino acids. CDR3 in DNA: TGCAGCGTTGAGAGACTAGCGGACACAGATACGCAGTATTTT. Amino acid sequence: CSVERLADTDTQYF.

The V call is TRBV14, the J call TRBJ2-3, with TRBD2 matching 12 bases. The CDR3 is 16 amino acids. CDR1 and CDR2 (germline): SGHDN, FVKESK. With V trimmed by 2 bases and J by 6 bases, 6 bases remained unmatched. This chain's CDR3 is CASSQRVLAGGDTQYF. CDR3 DNA: TGTGCCAGCAGCCAAAGAGTCCTAGCGGGAGGGGATACGCAGTATTTT.

The J gene is TRBJ2-2, the V gene TRBV6-1; no clear D gene. Trimming stripped 5 bases from V and 1 base from J, with 2 bases between. This CDR3 contains 12 residues. The V gene's germline CDR1 is MNHNS and CDR2 SASEGT. The CDR3 here is CASSRNTGELFF. CDR3 DNA sequence: TGTGCCAGCAGTCGGAACACCGGGGAGCTGTTTTTT.

V is TRBV13 and J is TRBJ2-4; 9 nucleotides agree with TRBD1. This CDR3 is 15 amino acids long. J was trimmed by 9 bases and V by 0 bases; bases with no gene match: 6. Germline assignment: CDR1 PRHDT and CDR2 FYEKMQ (reference sequence). The CDR3 loop is CASSLGAGQGSIQYF. In nucleotides, the CDR3 is TGTGCCAGCAGCTTAGGGGCGGGACAGGGTAGCATTCAGTACTTC.

A single count supports this clone. The V and J genes are TRBV10-3 and TRBJ2-1; D remains ambiguous. The CDR3 consists of 13 residues. Germline V gene sequence: CDR1 ENHRY, CDR2 SYGVKD. The V end was cut by 4 bases, the J end by 6 bases, with 10 bases between. The CDR3 sequence is CAISAVVGNEQFF. Here the CDR3 DNA reads TGTGCCATCAGTGCGGTGGTCGGCAATGAGCAGTTCTTC.